The 12 T cell receptor beta chains in this list originate from one sample, sequenced in a study of T cells in Graves' hyperthyroidism and ophthalmopathy. What was amplified from RNA transcripts were TCR beta CDR3 regions. The HTBI primer set drove a first-round RT-PCR of the TCR CDR3. TCRdb recomputed calls from the multiplex PCR reads with MiXCR, one row per CDR3 protein. The table lists fewer than 550,000 distinct CDR3 sequences, approximately 24% of them singletons. The sequenced material came from blood. The origin of the receptors is a woman under 40 with Graves' ophthalmopathy.

There are many counts of this clonotype. CDR3: CASRALNEQYF. In DNA, the CDR3 is TGCGCCAGCAGGGCTCTCAACGAGCAGTACTTC. This chain joins TRBV5-1 and TRBJ2-7; D is unclear. Germline loops: CDR1 SGHRS, CDR2 YFSETQ. The V gene lost 5 bases and the J gene lost 5 bases, with 8 bases spanning the gap. This CDR3 spans 11 amino acids.

As to this clonotype: A much larger clone sits a single nucleotide away, making a read error possible. This chain uses TRBV6-1 with TRBJ1-1; D gene uncertain. Germline values: CDR1 MNHNS, CDR2 SASEGT. The CDR3 runs to 17 residues. The CDR3 here is CASSTDPTRYMNTESFF. CDR3 nucleotide sequence: TGTGCCAGCAGCACCGACCCGACCCGGTATATGAACACTGAATCTTTCTTT.

This clonotype appeared many times. The J gene is TRBJ1-1, the V gene TRBV12-3 or TRBV12-4, with a weak D call TRBD1 (6 bases). V was cut by 1 base and J by 5 bases, with 20 bases left in between. The CDR3 covers 17 residues. CDR3: CASSLGVQPPGVTEAFF. CDR3 DNA sequence: TGTGCCAGCAGTTTAGGAGTCCAGCCCCCAGGGGTGACTGAAGCTTTCTTT.

This clonotype appeared many times. The genes are TRBV6-4 and TRBJ1-3, with D possibly matching TRBD1 (6 bases). This CDR3 spans 16 amino acids. CDR1 and CDR2 from the germline V gene are MRHNA and SNTAGT. V was cut by 2 bases and J by 0 bases, with 11 bases left in between. The CDR3 protein is CASSDVDRISGNTIYF. The CDR3, as DNA: TGTGCCAGCAGTGACGTAGACAGGATCTCTGGAAACACCATATATTTT.

The gene calls are TRBV6-1 and TRBJ1-5; D unresolved. V was clipped by 2 bases and J by 7 bases, with 12 bases between them. Per the germline V gene, CDR1 is MNHNS and CDR2 is SASEGT. The CDR3 is 14 amino acids. The CDR3 spells CASSESPRTQPQHF. In nucleotides, the CDR3 is TGTGCCAGCAGTGAAAGTCCACGGACCCAGCCCCAGCATTTT.

In this sample, this clonotype turned up many times. The chain has TRBV19 and TRBJ2-7; TRBD1 aligns across 9 bases. This CDR3 is 14 amino acids long. The trim removed 4 bases at V and 5 bases at J, leaving 6 bases unmatched. Germline-derived CDR1 and CDR2 are LNHDA and SQIVND (reference sequence). This CDR3 is CASSTPGQGNEQYF. CDR3 in DNA: TGTGCCAGTAGTACTCCGGGACAGGGAAACGAGCAGTACTTC.

This rearrangement joins TRBV19 to TRBJ1-1; no definite D call. V dropped 0 bases and J dropped 6 bases, with 8 bases sitting between them. Germline V gene data show CDR1 as LNHDA and CDR2 as SQIVND (reference sequence). This CDR3 has 13 amino acids. The CDR3 region is CASSIDRTAEAFF. The CDR3 bases are TGTGCCAGTAGTATAGACAGGACGGCTGAAGCTTTCTTT. Complete variable domain (other parts from reference TRBV19 and TRBJ1-1): DGGITQSPKYLFRKEGQNVTLSCEQNLNHDAMYWYRQDPGQGLRLIYYSQIVNDFQKGDIAEGYSVSREKKESFPLTVTSAQKNPTAFYLCASSIDRTAEAFFGQGTRLTVV.

This chain uses TRBV9 with TRBJ1-2; a possible D gene is TRBD1 (6 bases). Trimming stripped 3 bases from V and 4 bases from J, with 10 bases between. The CDR3 contains 13 residues. The V gene's germline CDR1 is SGDLS and CDR2 YYNGEE. The CDR3 sequence is CASSEQGPYGYTF. CDR3 nucleotides: TGTGCCAGCAGCGAACAGGGACCCTATGGCTACACCTTC.

This clonotype was detected ten times or more. The CDR3 bases are TGTGCCAGCAGCGTCAAATCGGGGGTCCAAGAGACCCAGTACTTC. It is translated as CASSVKSGVQETQYF. The chain links TRBV7-9 to TRBJ2-5, with a tentative D call TRBD2 (6 bases). There are 15 residues in the CDR3. Germline V gene lookup returns CDR1 SEHNR and CDR2 FQNEAQ (reference sequence). With 5 bases removed from V and 1 base from J, the gap between germline ends came to 14 bases.

Many counts were recorded for this clonotype. This chain joins TRBV6-5 and TRBJ1-2; maybe TRBD1 (5 bases). Germline values: CDR1 MNHEY, CDR2 SVGAGI. The V end lost 2 bases, the J end lost 4 bases, and 14 bases lay between the germline ends. This CDR3 contains 15 residues. The chain's CDR3 is CASSYGGGYTYGYTF. The DNA of the CDR3 is TGTGCCAGCAGTTACGGGGGAGGCTACACCTATGGCTACACCTTC.

At least ten counts were recorded for this clonotype. The chain couples TRBV12-3 or TRBV12-4 to TRBJ1-2; unclear D gene. With 9 bases removed from V and 8 bases from J, the gap between germline ends came to 16 bases. The CDR3 is made up of 12 amino acids. The CDR3 DNA reads as TGTGCCAGTTACAGTTTATTAGAGGGCTACACCTTC. Protein product: CASYSLLEGYTF.

This clonotype was counted ten times or more. This chain uses TRBV5-1 with TRBJ1-2; D gene uncertain. The germline CDR1 and CDR2 sequences are SGHRS and YFSETQ. This CDR3 has 15 amino acids. Trimming removed 0 bases from V and 4 bases from J, with 13 bases in between. The CDR3 here is CASSLVPGRIYGYTF. As DNA, the CDR3 is TGCGCCAGCAGCTTGGTTCCCGGACGGATCTATGGCTACACCTTC.